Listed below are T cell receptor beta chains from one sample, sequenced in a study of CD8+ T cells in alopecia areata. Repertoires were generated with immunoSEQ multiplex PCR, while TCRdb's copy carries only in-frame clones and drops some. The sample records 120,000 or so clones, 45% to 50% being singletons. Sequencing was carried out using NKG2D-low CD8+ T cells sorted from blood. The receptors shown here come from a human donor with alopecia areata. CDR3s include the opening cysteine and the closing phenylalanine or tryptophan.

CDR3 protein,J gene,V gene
CSASFTDTQYF,TRBJ2-3,TRBV20-1
CASSLGGRAFF,TRBJ1-1,TRBV27
CASSSLGSYEQFF,TRBJ2-1,TRBV7-9
CSASGSVREQFF,TRBJ2-1,TRBV29-1
CAWSATGPYEQYF,TRBJ2-7,TRBV30
CSVEGYQETQYF,TRBJ2-5,TRBV29-1
CASSFSTVNTGELFF,TRBJ2-2,TRBV27
CASSQTYNEQFF,TRBJ2-1,TRBV4-1
CSVEDRTGVSYEQYF,TRBJ2-7,TRBV29-1
CASSVEDSEAFF,TRBJ1-1,TRBV9
CSVLEGGTEAFF,TRBJ1-1,TRBV29-1
CASSDASGKSTGELFF,TRBJ2-2,TRBV2
CASSPSDGRTEAFF,TRBJ1-1,TRBV9
CASSLDSLSSYEQYF,TRBJ2-7,TRBV5-1
CSVDGVTVYGYTF,TRBJ1-2,TRBV29-1
CASTWADREQFF,TRBJ2-1,TRBV25-1
CASSTPSGNGYTF,TRBJ1-2,TRBV7-9
CSVDSETGGDEQYF,TRBJ2-7,TRBV29-1
CSVFSGRKPYEQYF,TRBJ2-7,TRBV29-1
CSVEATGGFDEQYF,TRBJ2-7,TRBV29-1
CASRGGRPYF,TRBJ2-7,TRBV2
CASSDRVGNQPQHF,TRBJ1-5,TRBV4-1
CASWGYTF,TRBJ1-2,TRBV2
CAWSTLRYNYGYTF,TRBJ1-2,TRBV30
CSVVASLNTEAFF,TRBJ1-1,TRBV29-1
CASSPGTAFGYTF,TRBJ1-2,TRBV5-1
CASSSVGNEQYF,TRBJ2-7,TRBV5-6
CASAAGNIQYF,TRBJ2-4,TRBV27
CASSYGHMGEQYF,TRBJ2-7,TRBV27
CASSLAVSNTEAFF,TRBJ1-1,TRBV5-1
CASSVGGGSEFF,TRBJ2-1,TRBV9
CASCGNTGELFF,TRBJ2-2,TRBV11-2
CSAGYGTDTHEQYF,TRBJ2-7,TRBV29-1